The rows below give T cell receptor beta chains drawn from one sample of a study of CD8+ T cells in alopecia areata. Clones were read by immunoSEQ multiplex PCR, and TCRdb kept only the in-frame ones, dropping some. Of some 190,000 clones in the sample, approximately 70% were seen once. The input for sequencing was CD4+ T cells sorted from blood, taken at week 44, from a patient treated with tofacitinib. The receptors were gathered from a human donor with alopecia areata. Both conserved end residues are part of each CDR3. D genes are given only for firm matches.

TRBV11-2	TRBD2	CASSLGASGGAYDEQFF
TRBV29-1	-	CSVGEGVQETQYF
TRBV30	TRBD1	CAWTPGTGKGGYTF
TRBV29-1	TRBD2	CSVGVAGGRLPSYNEQFF
TRBV2	-	CASSSDSVTLYEQYF
TRBV29-1	TRBD2	CSARGTSGGNWETQYF
TRBV30	-	CARSQIRGFGAFF
TRBV7-2	-	CASSIPTGLGNSPLHF
TRBV5-6	-	CASSRQETQYF
TRBV11-2	-	CASSSLQVNYGYTF
TRBV29-1	TRBD1	CSVGRQGGEQFF
TRBV29-1	TRBD1	CSYSGQGATAYGYTF
TRBV7-9	-	CASSNWGRLPQPQHF
TRBV3-2	-	CASAKGYTF
TRBV11-2	-	CASSLVPPGTQYF
TRBV29-1	-	CSVGPAGRDTEAFF